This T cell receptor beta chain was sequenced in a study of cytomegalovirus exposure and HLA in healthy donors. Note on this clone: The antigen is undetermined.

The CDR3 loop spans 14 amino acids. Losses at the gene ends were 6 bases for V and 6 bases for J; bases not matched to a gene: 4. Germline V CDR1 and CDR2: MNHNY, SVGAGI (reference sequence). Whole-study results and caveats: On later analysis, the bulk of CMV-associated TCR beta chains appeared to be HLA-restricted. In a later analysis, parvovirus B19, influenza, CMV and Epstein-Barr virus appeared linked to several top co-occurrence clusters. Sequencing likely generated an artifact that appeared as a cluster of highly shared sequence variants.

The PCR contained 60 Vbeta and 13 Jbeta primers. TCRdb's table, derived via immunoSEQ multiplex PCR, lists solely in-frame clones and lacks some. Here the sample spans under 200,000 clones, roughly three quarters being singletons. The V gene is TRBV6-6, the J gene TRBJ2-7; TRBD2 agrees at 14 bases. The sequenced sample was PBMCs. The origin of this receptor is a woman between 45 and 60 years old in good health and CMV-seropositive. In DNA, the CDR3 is TGTGCCAGCAGGTGGACTAGCGGGAGGCTCGAGCAGTACTTC. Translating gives CASRWTSGRLEQYF.